This TCR beta chain was obtained from a study of Tregs in tolerant kidney transplant recipients. The CDR3 is 11 residues long. The germline CDR1 and CDR2 sequences are DFQATT and SNEGSKA (reference sequence). V was shortened by 2 bases and J by 13 bases, with 14 bases between the two germline ends. Remarks on this clone: Its antigen is unidentified.

The study's findings and limits: Validation in larger populations is needed because few patients were studied. Activated donor B cell expansion appeared to reveal the most relevant donor-specific TCRbeta repertoire.

Unstimulated regulatory T cells (CD4+CD25+CD127-), CD4+CD25- non-regulatory cells, CD4 and CD8 cells were FACS-sorted from thawed PBMCs. Data came from immunoSEQ multiplex PCR; TCRdb stores just in-frame clones and leaves some out. Among 240,000 or so clones listed, approximately 83% were seen once. This TCR was sampled from a human donor in good health. The sample taken for sequencing was CD4+ T cells from blood. The chain is built from TRBV20-1 and TRBJ1-2; no clear D gene. CDR3 residues: CSARLGMLITF. CDR3 coding DNA: TGCAGTGCTAGATTGGGGATGCTCATCACCTTC.